Here is one T cell receptor (beta chain) with its context. This clonotype was seen a few times. What antigen it recognizes has not been identified. No qualities accompany the bases; no much larger clone lies one base away. The germline V gene (reference sequence) sets CDR1 to DFQATT and CDR2 to SNEGSKA. From cysteine to phenylalanine, the CDR3 is 15 amino acids long. Here the CDR3 DNA is all that survives: 45 bases in frame from base 1. V is reduced by 4 bases and J by 1 base, leaving a spacing of 16 bases between them. TCR repertoires of sorted CD4+ and CD8+ blood T cells from severe aplastic anemia patients and healthy subjects were deep-sequenced in the study. Ficoll-Paque density gradient centrifugation was used to isolate peripheral blood mononuclear cells. CD4+ and CD8+ T cells were sorted by FACS or magnetic beads before DNA extraction. Profiling of TCR beta VDJ combinations and CDR3 sequences used genomic DNA as the template. TCR repertoire sequencing was run on an Illumina HiSeq 2000. In the original analysis: TRBV/TRBJ rearrangement plots, CDR3 size and DJ length profiles, and Simpson's diversity index were used to assess repertoires. The most abundant DNA sequence in the deep sequencing data was taken as the immunodominant clone. CDR3 amino acid sequences were checked for sharing across subjects and were also compared against the VDJdb database and published repertoires. Starting from the raw public reads, TCRdb applied fastp trimming at Q25, assembled clones with MiXCR and retained in-frame beta chains. Each CDR3 protein gets just one entry, which takes the most common genes and DNA from the rows behind it. The V and J calls were determined by TCRdb, not by the authors. The sample profile shows around 180,000 distinct CDR3 sequences; 64% of them were found once. The top ten hold under 60% of the sample.

The sample is drawn from a study of CD8+CD57+ T cells in acquired aplastic anemia (dated by TCRdb to between 2017 and 2018). Background on the whole study: DNA extracted from sorted CD4+ and CD8+ cells had a mean of approximately 3 ug, with a range of roughly 0.17 to 27.4 ug. Broad study findings and their caveats: Roughly 30 CD8+ CDR3 sequences were shared between patients and controls but appeared highly expressed in patients and within their immunodominant clones. CD8+ Simpson's diversity did not differ significantly between patients and healthy controls (P=0.060).

The chain couples TRBV20-1 to TRBJ2-5, with TRBD1 tentatively as D gene (5 bases match). Sequencing used sorted CD4+, CD8+, or CD8+CD57+ T cells (not recorded which) from PBMCs. This TCR derives from a human donor with severe aplastic anemia or a healthy control (not recorded which). CDR3 sequence: CSAKGLAEPQETQYF. The DNA sequence is given as TGCAGTGCTAAGGGGTTGGCGGAGCCCCAAGAGACCCAGTACTTC.